This T cell receptor beta chain comes out of a study of shared T cell receptors in the human thymus. The CDR3 spans 13 residues. Germline values: CDR1 GTSNPN, CDR2 SVGIG (reference sequence). The V gene lost 3 bases and the J gene lost 4 bases, with 9 bases spanning the gap. Method: immunoSEQ multiplex PCR; TCRdb's copy keeps in-frame clones and lacks some. The sample holds some 720,000 clones; roughly 90% are singletons and the top ten take 0.008% to 0.011%. These data were also filed under a second study, of human thymus T cells.

This TCR came from a boy less than two years old with a congenital heart defect. Sample: thymocytes. This rearrangement joins TRBV30 to TRBJ2-2; TRBD1 is a possible D gene (6 bases). Written as DNA, the CDR3 is TGTGCCTGGAGGTTAGGGGGCACCGGGGAGCTGTTTTTT. This encodes CAWRLGGTGELFF.